The present T cell receptor beta chain was sequenced within a study of T cell responses to AZD1222 COVID-19 vaccine. General study results and limits: Scientists sampled the repertoires only once the peak T cell response had passed. Unmutated variant regions are reportedly targeted by nearly half of spike-specific TCRs. Spike as a whole was targeted by vaccine-associated CD4 TCRs, dominant at 160-218 and 743-854.

Trimming took 6 bases from V and 1 from J; bases not matched to a gene: 12. CDR3 length: 17 amino acids. CDR1 is KGHSH, CDR2 LQKENI, per germline. Pooled in the analysis were second doses at about 4 or about 12 weeks. Only a few counts were recorded for this clone. Its antigen is unidentified. Profiled with immunoSEQ multiplex PCR; TCRdb holds only in-frame clones, not every one. In the table there are 140,000 to 150,000 clones, around nine tenths of which are singletons. The TCR was taken from an adult who received the AZD1222 COVID-19 vaccine. V and J are TRBV18 and TRBJ2-5; 9 bases align to TRBD2. The sample consisted of peripheral blood, taken 28 days after the second AZD1222 dose. The CDR3 nucleotides read TGTGCCAGCTCTCCGCGGGGGCTAGCGGGGTCCCAAGAGACCCAGTACTTC. Amino acids: CASSPRGLAGSQETQYF.